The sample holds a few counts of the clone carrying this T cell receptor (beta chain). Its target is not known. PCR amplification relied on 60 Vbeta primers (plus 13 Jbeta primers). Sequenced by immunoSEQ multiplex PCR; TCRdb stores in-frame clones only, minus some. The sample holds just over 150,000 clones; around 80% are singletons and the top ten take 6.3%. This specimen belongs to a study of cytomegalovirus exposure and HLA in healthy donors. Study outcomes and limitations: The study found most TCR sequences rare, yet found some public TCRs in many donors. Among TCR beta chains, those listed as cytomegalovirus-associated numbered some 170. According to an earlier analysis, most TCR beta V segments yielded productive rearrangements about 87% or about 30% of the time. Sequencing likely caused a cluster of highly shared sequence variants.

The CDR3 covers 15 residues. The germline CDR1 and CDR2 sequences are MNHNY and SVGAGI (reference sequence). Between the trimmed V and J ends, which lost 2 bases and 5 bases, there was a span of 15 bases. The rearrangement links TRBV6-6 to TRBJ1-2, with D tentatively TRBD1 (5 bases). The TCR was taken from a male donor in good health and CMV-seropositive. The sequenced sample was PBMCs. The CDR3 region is CASSYGRGRAYGYTF. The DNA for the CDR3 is TGTGCCAGCAGTTACGGGAGGGGCAGGGCATATGGCTACACCTTC.